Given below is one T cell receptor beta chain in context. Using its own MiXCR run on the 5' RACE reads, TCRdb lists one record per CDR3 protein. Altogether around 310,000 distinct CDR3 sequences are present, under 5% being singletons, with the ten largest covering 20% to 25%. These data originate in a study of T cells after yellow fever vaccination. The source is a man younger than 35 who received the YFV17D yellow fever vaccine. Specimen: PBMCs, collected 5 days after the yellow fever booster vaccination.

This CDR3 is CSARLAGLSYEQYF. The CDR3 DNA reads as TGCAGTGCTAGACTCGCGGGTCTCTCCTACGAGCAGTACTTC. This chain joins TRBV20-1 and TRBJ2-7; TRBD2 might be the D (5 bases). This CDR3 has 14 residues. The V gene's germline CDR1 is DFQATT and CDR2 SNEGSKA (reference sequence). Between the trimmed V and J ends, which lost 2 bases and 0 bases, there was a span of 11 bases.